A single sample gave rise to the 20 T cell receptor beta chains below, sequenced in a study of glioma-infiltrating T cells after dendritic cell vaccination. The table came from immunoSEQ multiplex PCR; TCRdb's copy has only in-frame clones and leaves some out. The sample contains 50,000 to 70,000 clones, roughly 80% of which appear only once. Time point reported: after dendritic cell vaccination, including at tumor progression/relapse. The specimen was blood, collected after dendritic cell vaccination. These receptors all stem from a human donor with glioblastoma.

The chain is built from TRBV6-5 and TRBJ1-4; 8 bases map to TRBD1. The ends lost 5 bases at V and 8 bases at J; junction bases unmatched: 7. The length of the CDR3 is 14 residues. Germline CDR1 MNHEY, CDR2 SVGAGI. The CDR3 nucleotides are TGTGCCAGCAGTCAAGACAGGGGAAACGAAAAACTGTTTTTT. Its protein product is CASSQDRGNEKLFF.

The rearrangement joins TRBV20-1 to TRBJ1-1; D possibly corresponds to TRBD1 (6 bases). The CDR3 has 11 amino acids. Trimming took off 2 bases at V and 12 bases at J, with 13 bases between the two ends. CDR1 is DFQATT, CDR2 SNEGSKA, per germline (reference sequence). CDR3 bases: TGCAGTGCTAGAAGGGGGAATGTAACTTTCTTT. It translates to CSARRGNVTFF.

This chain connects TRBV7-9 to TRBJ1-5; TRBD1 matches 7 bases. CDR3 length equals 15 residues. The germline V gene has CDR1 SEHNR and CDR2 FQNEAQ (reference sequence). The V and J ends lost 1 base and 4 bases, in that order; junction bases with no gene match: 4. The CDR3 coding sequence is TGTGCCAGCAGCTTAGGGGCAGGGGGAAATCAGCCCCAGCATTTT. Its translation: CASSLGAGGNQPQHF.

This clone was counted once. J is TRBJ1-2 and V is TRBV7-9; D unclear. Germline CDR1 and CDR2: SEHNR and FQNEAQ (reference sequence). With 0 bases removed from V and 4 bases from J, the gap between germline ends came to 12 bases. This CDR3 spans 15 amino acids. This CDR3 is CASSLAYGTFYGYTF. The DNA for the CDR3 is TGTGCCAGCAGCTTAGCTTACGGTACCTTCTATGGCTACACCTTC.

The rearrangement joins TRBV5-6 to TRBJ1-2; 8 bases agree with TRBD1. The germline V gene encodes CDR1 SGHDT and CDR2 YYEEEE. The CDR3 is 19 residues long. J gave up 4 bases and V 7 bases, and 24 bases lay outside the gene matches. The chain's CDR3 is CASENLPGQVGGGGYGYTF. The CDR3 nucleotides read TGTGCCAGCGAGAATCTTCCGGGACAGGTGGGGGGAGGTGGCTATGGCTACACCTTC.

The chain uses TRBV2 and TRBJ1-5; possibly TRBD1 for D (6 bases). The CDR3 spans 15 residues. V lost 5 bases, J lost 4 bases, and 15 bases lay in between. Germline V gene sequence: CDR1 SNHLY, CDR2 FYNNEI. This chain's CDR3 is CASSLDGQLNQPQHF. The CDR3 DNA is TGTGCCAGCAGTCTTGACGGACAGTTAAATCAGCCCCAGCATTTT.

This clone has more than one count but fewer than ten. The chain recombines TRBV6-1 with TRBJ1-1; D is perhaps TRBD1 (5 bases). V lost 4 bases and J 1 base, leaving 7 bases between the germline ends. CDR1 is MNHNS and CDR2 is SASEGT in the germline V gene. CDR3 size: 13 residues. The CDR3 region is CASSATENTEAFF. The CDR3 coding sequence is TGTGCCAGCAGTGCGACAGAGAACACTGAAGCTTTCTTT.

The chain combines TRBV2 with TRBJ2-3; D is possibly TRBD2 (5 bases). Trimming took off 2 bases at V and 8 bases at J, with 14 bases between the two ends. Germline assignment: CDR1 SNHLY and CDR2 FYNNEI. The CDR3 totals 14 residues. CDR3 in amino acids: CASSELTSLGTQYF. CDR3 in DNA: TGTGCCAGCAGTGAATTAACTAGTCTGGGTACGCAGTATTTT.

Here the CDR3 DNA reads TGCGCCAGCAGCCTAATCCAGGTGGAGGGAGAGACCCAGTACTTC. This sequence encodes CASSLIQVEGETQYF. The chain joins TRBV5-1 to TRBJ2-5, with D tentatively TRBD2 (6 bases). The CDR3 is made up of 15 amino acids. Between the trimmed V and J ends, which lost 4 bases and 4 bases, there was a span of 17 bases. Germline CDR1 is SGHRS and CDR2 is YFSETQ.

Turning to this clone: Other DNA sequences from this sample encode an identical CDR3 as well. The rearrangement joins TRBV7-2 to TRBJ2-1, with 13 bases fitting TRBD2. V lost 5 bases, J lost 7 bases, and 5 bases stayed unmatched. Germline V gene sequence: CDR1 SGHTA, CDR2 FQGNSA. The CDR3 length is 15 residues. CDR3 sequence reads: CASSTGLAGVNEQFF. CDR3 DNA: TGTGCCAGCAGCACAGGACTAGCGGGGGTAAATGAGCAGTTCTTC.

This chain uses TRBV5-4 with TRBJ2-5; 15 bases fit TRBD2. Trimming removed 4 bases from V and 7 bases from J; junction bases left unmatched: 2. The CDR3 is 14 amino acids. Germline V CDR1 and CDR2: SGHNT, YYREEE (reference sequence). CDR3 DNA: TGTGCCAGCAGCGGGGGACTAGCGGGGGGGACCCAGTACTTC. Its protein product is CASSGGLAGGTQYF.

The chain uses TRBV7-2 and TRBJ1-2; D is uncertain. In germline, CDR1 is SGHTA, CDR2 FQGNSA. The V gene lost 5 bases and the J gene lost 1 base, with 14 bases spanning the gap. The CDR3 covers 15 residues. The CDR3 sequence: CASSPYGESNYGYTF. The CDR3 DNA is TGTGCCAGCAGCCCCTACGGGGAAAGTAACTATGGCTACACCTTC. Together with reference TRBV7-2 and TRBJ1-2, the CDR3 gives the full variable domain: GAGVSQSPSNKVTEKGKDVELRCDPISGHTALYWYRQSLGQGLEFLIYFQGNSAPDKSGLPSDRFSAERTGGSVSTLTIQRTQQEDSAVYLCASSPYGESNYGYTFGSGTRLTVV.

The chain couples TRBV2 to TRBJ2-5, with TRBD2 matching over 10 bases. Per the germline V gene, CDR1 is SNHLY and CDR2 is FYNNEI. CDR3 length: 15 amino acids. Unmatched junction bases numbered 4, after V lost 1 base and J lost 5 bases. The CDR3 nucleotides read TGTGCCAGCAGTGAAGTGGAGCGGGGGGGCGAGACCCAGTACTTC. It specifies CASSEVERGGETQYF.

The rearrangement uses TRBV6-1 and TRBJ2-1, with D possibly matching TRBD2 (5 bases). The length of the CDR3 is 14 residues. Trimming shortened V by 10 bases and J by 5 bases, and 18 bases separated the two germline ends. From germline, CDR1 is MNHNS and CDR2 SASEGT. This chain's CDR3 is CATPDGESNNEQFF. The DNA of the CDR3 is TGTGCCACCCCAGACGGGGAATCCAACAATGAGCAGTTCTTC.

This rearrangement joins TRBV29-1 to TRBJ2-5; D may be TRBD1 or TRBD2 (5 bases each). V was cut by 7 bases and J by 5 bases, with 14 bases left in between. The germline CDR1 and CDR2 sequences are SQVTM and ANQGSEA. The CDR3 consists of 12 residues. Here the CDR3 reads CSAEGSGETQYF. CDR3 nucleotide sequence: TGCAGCGCTGAGGGGAGTGGTGAGACCCAGTACTTC.

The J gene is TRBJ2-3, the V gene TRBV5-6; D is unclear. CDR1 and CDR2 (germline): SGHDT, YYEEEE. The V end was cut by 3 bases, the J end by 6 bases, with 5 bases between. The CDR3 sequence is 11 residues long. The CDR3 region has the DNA TGTGCCAGCAGCTCCTACGATACGCAGTATTTT. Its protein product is CASSSYDTQYF. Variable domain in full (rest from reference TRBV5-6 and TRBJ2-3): DAGVTQSPTHLIKTRGQQVTLRCSPKSGHDTVSWYQQALGQGPQFIFQYYEEEERQRGNFPDRFSGHQFPNYSSELNVNALLLGDSALYLCASSSYDTQYFGPGTRLTVL.

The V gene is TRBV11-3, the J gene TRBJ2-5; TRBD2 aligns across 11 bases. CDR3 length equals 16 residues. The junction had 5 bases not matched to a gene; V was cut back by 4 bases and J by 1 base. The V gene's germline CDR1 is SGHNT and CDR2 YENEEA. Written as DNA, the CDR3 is TGTGCCAGCAGCTCAGGGACTAGCGGCTTCCAAGAGACCCAGTACTTC. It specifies CASSSGTSGFQETQYF.

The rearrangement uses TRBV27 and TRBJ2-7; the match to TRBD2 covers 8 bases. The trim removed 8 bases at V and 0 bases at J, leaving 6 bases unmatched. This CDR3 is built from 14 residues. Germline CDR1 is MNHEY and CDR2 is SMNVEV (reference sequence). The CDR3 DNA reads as TGTGCCAGCCGTCGGGGGGGGAGCTCCTACGAGCAGTACTTC. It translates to CASRRGGSSYEQYF.

CDR3 sequence: CASSVQGGNNEQFF. In nucleotides, the CDR3 is TGTGCCAGCAGCGTCCAGGGTGGCAACAATGAGCAGTTCTTC. The chain is built from TRBV7-2 and TRBJ2-1; tentative D call: TRBD1 (5 bases). Trimming pared 5 bases from V and 5 bases from J, leaving 13 bases between. The CDR3 spans 14 residues. The germline CDR1 and CDR2 sequences are SGHTA and FQGNSA.

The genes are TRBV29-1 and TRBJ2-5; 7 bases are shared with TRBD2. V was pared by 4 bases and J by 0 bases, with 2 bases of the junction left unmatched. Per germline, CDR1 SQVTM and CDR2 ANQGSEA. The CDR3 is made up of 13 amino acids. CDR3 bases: TGCAGCGTTGGGGGGGGAAACCAAGAGACCCAGTACTTC. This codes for CSVGGGNQETQYF. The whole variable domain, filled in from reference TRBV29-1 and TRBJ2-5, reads SAVISQKPSRDICQRGTSLTIQCQVDSQVTMMFWYRQQPGQSLTLIATANQGSEATYESGFVIDKFPISRPNLTFSTLTVSNMSPEDSSIYLCSVGGGNQETQYFGPGTRLLVL.